This T cell receptor beta chain was documented in a study of blood T cell repertoires in COVID-19. Looking at the study overall: Acute and convalescent COVID-19 samples came from the United States, Italy and Spain. In each case, the material was cDNA or gDNA derived from T cells, B-cell-depleted T cells, or PBMCs.

Per the original methods: Amplification of reference gene primers was used by the study to estimate nucleated cell counts. The method was immunoSEQ multiplex PCR; TCRdb's version includes in-frame clones alone and lacks a portion of them. The D gene and trimming were derived from the DNA, and the V and J assignments and clone size from that table. This table holds tens of thousands of clones, 75% to 85% found once. There are 12 residues in the CDR3. Germline V gene sequence: CDR1 SGHDT, CDR2 YYEEEE. Losses at the gene ends were 3 bases for V and 6 bases for J; bases not matched to a gene: 2. The V and J genes are TRBV5-6 and TRBJ2-7, with 8 nucleotides matching TRBD1. The clonotype was recovered from a human donor in a cohort sampled during active COVID-19. The sample comprised peripheral blood. In DNA form, the CDR3 reads TGTGCCAGCAGCTCCACAGGGGGCGAGCAGTACTTC. This encodes CASSSTGGEQYF.